Listed below are T cell receptor beta chains from one sample, sequenced in a study of blood T cell repertoires in COVID-19. The data were produced by immunoSEQ multiplex PCR, yet TCRdb's version contains in-frame clones alone and is incomplete. The table lists some 89,000 clones, 90% of them singletons. Sample: peripheral blood. The receptor set was obtained from a man aged 55 to 70 with acute or convalescent COVID-19. Both conserved end residues are part of each CDR3. Each record gives: V gene, J gene, CDR3 protein.

V gene: TRBV6-5
J gene: TRBJ1-1
CDR3 protein: CASSLDGNTEAFF

V gene: TRBV2
J gene: TRBJ1-4
CDR3 protein: CASTPRHGREKLFF

V gene: TRBV10-3
J gene: TRBJ1-6
CDR3 protein: CAISESSAGVSPLHF

V gene: TRBV5-4
J gene: TRBJ1-1
CDR3 protein: CASSPGQRLDTEAFF

V gene: TRBV12-3/TRBV12-4
J gene: TRBJ2-1
CDR3 protein: CASSNTGGAEQFF

V gene: TRBV19
J gene: TRBJ2-6
CDR3 protein: CASSIGTSGANVLTF

V gene: TRBV15
J gene: TRBJ1-5
CDR3 protein: CATSRTGAGGQPQHF

V gene: TRBV11-2
J gene: TRBJ1-2
CDR3 protein: CASSSIRTPYGYTF

V gene: TRBV25-1
J gene: TRBJ1-3
CDR3 protein: CASSDSTGSRNTIYF

V gene: TRBV18
J gene: -
CDR3 protein: CASSPRTSGGHGELFF

V gene: TRBV14
J gene: TRBJ2-3
CDR3 protein: CASSLQTGPSTDTQYF

V gene: TRBV6-1
J gene: TRBJ1-5
CDR3 protein: CASSELRSGINQPQHF

V gene: TRBV3-1/TRBV3-2
J gene: TRBJ2-7
CDR3 protein: CASSHPRGEQYF

V gene: TRBV27
J gene: TRBJ1-2
CDR3 protein: CASSLRQGAYYGYTF

V gene: TRBV14
J gene: TRBJ1-4
CDR3 protein: CASSLWPNNEKLFF

V gene: TRBV28
J gene: TRBJ1-2
CDR3 protein: CASTPPGQNYGYTF

V gene: TRBV23-1
J gene: TRBJ2-1
CDR3 protein: CASSRPSGGDEQFF

V gene: TRBV2
J gene: TRBJ1-3
CDR3 protein: CAILGGKALGPGNTIYF

V gene: TRBV18
J gene: TRBJ1-1
CDR3 protein: CASSPPAGQSEAFF

V gene: TRBV6-1
J gene: TRBJ2-5
CDR3 protein: CASSETTGGETQYF

V gene: TRBV10-3
J gene: TRBJ2-3
CDR3 protein: CAIRRTSGGDTQYF

V gene: TRBV11-2
J gene: TRBJ1-2
CDR3 protein: CASSSPGGALVYGYTF